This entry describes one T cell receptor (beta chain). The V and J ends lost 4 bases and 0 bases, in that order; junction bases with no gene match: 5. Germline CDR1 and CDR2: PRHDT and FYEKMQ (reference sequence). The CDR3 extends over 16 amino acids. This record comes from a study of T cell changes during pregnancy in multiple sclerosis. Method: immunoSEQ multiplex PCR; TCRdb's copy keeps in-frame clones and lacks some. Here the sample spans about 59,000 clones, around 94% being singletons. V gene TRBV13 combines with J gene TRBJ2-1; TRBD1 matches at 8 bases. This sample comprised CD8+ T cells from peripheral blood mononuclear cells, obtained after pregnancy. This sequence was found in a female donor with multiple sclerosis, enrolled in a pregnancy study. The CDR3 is CASSSRGHSSYNEQFF. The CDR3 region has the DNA TGTGCCAGCAGCTCCAGGGGGCACAGCTCCTACAATGAGCAGTTCTTC.